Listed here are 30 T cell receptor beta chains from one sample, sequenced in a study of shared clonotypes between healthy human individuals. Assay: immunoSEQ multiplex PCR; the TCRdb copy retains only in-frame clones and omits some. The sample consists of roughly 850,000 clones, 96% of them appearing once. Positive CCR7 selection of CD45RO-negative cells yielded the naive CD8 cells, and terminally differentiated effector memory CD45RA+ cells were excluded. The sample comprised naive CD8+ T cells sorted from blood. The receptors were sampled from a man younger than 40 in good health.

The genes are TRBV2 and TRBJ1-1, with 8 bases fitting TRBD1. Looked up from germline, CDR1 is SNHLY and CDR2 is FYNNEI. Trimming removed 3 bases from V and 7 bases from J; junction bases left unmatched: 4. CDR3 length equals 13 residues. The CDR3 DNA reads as TGTGCCAGCAGTGACAGGACAGGGAGTGAAGCTTTCTTT. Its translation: CASSDRTGSEAFF.

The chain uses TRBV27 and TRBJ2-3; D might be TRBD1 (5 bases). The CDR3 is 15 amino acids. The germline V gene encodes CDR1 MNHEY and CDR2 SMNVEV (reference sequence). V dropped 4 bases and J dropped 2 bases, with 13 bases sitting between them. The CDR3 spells CASSSSQGPTDTQYF. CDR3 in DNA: TGTGCCAGCAGTTCATCTCAGGGCCCCACAGATACGCAGTATTTT.

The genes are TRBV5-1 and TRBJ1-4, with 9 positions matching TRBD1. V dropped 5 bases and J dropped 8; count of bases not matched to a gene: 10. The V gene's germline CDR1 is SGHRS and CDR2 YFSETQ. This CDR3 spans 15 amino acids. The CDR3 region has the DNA TGCGCCAGCAGACCCATAACAGGGGGCCAGGAAAAACTGTTTTTT. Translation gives CASRPITGGQEKLFF.

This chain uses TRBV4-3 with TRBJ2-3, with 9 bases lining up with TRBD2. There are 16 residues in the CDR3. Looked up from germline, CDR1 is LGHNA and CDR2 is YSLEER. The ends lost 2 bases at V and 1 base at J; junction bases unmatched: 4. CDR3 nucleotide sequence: TGCGCCAGCAGCCAAAGAGCGGGAGGAGGCACAGATACGCAGTATTTT. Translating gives CASSQRAGGGTDTQYF.

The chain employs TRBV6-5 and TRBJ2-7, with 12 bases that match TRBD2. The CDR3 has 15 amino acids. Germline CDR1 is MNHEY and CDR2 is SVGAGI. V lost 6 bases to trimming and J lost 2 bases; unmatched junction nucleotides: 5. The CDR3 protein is CASRLRLAGAYEQYF. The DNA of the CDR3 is TGTGCCAGCAGGCTCCGACTAGCGGGAGCCTACGAGCAGTACTTC.

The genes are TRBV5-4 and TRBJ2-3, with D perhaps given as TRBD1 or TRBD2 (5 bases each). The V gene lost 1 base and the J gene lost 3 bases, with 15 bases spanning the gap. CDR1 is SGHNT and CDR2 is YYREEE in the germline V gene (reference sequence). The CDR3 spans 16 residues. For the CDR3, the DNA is TGTGCCAGCAGCTTGAGGGACCAACCCTCTACAGATACGCAGTATTTT. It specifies CASSLRDQPSTDTQYF.

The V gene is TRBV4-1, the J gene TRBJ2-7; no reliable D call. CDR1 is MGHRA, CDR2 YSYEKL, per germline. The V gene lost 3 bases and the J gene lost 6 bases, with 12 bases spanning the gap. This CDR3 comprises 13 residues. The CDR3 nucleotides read TGCGCCAGCAGCCAGGGCGATTGGCGCGAGCAGTACTTC. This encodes CASSQGDWREQYF.

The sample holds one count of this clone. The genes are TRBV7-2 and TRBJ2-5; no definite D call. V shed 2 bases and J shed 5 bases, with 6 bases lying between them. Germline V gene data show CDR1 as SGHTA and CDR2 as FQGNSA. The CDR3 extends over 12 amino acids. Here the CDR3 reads CASSLSWETQYF. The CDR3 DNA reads TGTGCCAGCAGCTTATCGTGGGAGACCCAGTACTTC.

The CDR3 loop reads CASSSPGTSGNTIYF. The CDR3 DNA reads TGTGCCAGCAGCTCTCCGGGGACGTCTGGAAACACCATATATTTT. The chain joins TRBV9 to TRBJ1-3; D may be TRBD1 (5 bases). This CDR3 has 15 amino acids. CDR1 and CDR2 (germline): SGDLS, YYNGEE. The ends were cut back, 4 bases at V and 1 base at J, with 12 bases in the middle.

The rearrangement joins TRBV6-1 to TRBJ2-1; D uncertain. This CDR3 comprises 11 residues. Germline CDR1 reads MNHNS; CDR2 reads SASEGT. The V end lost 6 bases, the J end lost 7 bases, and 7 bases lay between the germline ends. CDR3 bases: TGTGCCAGCAGATCTGGGAATGAGCAGTTCTTC. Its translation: CASRSGNEQFF.

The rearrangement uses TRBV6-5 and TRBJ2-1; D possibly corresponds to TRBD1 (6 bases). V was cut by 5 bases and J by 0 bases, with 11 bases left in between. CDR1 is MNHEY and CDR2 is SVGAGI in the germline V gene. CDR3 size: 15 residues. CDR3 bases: TGTGCCAGCAGTGTAGACAGGAGCTCCTACAATGAGCAGTTCTTC. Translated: CASSVDRSSYNEQFF.

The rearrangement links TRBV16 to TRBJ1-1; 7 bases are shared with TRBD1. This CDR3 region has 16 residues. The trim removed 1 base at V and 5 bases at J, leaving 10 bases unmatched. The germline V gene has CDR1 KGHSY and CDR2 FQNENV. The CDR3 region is CASSQFKTGRGTEAFF. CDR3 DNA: TGTGCCAGCAGCCAATTCAAGACAGGGAGGGGGACTGAAGCTTTCTTT.

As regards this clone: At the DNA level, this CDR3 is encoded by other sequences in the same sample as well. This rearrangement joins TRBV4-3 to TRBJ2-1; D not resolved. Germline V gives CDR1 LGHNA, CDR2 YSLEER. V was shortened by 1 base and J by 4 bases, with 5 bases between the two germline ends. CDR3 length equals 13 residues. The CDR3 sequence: CASSQGLYNEQFF. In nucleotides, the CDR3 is TGCGCCAGCAGCCAAGGGTTGTACAATGAGCAGTTCTTC.

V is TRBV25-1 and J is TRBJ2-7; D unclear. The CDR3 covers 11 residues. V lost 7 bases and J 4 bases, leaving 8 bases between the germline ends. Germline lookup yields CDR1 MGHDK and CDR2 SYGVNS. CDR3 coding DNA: TGTGCCAGCAATGGGGAATACGAGCAGTACTTC. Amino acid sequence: CASNGEYEQYF.

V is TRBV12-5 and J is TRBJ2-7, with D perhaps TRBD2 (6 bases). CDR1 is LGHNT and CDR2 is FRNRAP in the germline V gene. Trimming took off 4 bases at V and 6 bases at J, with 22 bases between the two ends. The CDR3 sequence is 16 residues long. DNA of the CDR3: TGTGCTAGTGGTTGGAGGGACTGCCGGAACTGTGGCGAGCAGTACTTC. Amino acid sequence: CASGWRDCRNCGEQYF. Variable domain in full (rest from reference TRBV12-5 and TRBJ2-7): DARVTQTPRHKVTEMGQEVTMRCQPILGHNTVFWYRQTMMQGLELLAYFRNRAPLDDSGMPKDRFSAEMPDATLATLKIQPSEPRDSAVYFCASGWRDCRNCGEQYFGPGTRLTVT.

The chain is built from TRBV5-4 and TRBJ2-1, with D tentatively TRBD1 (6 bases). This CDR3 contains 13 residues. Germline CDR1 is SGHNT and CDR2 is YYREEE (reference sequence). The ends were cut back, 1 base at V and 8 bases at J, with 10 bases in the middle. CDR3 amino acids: CASSLQGSDEQFF. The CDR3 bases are TGTGCCAGCAGCTTGCAGGGGTCCGATGAGCAGTTCTTC.

CDR3 loop: CASSKWQGRSYEQYF. CDR3 bases: TGTGCCAGCAGCAAATGGCAGGGGAGGTCCTACGAGCAGTACTTC. The rearrangement joins TRBV21-1 to TRBJ2-7. TRBV21-1 is a recognized pseudogene. The CDR3 loop spans 15 amino acids.

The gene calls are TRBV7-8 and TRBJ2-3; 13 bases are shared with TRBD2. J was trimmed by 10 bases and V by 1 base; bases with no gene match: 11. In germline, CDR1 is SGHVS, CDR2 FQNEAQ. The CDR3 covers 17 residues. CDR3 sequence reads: CASSLDGLAGVEYPQYF. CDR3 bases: TGTGCCAGCAGCTTAGATGGACTAGCGGGAGTGGAGTATCCGCAGTATTTT.

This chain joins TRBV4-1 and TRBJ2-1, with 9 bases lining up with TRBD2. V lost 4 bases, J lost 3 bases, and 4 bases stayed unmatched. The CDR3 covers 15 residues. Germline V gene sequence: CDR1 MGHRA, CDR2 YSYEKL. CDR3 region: CASSPPTSGYNEQFF. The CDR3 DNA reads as TGCGCCAGCAGCCCGCCGACTAGCGGCTACAATGAGCAGTTCTTC.

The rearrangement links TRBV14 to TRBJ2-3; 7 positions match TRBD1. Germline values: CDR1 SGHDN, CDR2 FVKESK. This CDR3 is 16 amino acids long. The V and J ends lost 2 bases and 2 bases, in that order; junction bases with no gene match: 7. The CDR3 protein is CASSQMRDRYTDTQYF. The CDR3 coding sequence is TGTGCCAGCAGCCAAATGAGGGACAGATACACAGATACGCAGTATTTT.

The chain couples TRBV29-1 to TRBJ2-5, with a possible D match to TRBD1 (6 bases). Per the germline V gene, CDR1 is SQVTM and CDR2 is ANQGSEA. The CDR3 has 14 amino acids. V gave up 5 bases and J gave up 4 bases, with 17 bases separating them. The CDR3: CSVWVRDTRETQYF. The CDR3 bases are TGCAGCGTTTGGGTCCGGGACACCAGAGAGACCCAGTACTTC. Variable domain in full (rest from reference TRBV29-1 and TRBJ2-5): SAVISQKPSRDICQRGTSLTIQCQVDSQVTMMFWYRQQPGQSLTLIATANQGSEATYESGFVIDKFPISRPNLTFSTLTVSNMSPEDSSIYLCSVWVRDTRETQYFGPGTRLLVL.

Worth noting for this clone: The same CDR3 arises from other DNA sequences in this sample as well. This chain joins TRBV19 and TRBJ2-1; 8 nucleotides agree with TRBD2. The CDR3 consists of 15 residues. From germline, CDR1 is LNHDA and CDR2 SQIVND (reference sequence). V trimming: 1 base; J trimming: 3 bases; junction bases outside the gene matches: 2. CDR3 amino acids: CASSIGTSGYNEQFF. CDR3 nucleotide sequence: TGTGCCAGTAGTATAGGTACTAGCGGCTACAATGAGCAGTTCTTC.

The CDR3 DNA is TGTGCCAGCAGATGGGTAAATGAGCAGTTCTTC. This sequence encodes CASRWVNEQFF. The V call is TRBV2, the J call TRBJ2-1; D is undetermined. Trimming took off 6 bases at V and 7 bases at J, with 7 bases between the two ends. There are 11 residues in the CDR3. The germline gives CDR1 SNHLY, CDR2 FYNNEI. The full variable domain, with the rest looked up from reference TRBV2 and TRBJ2-1, is EPEVTQTPSHQVTQMGQEVILRCVPISNHLYFYWYRQILGQKVEFLVSFYNNEISEKSEIFDDQFSVERPDGSNFTLKIRSTKLEDSAMYFCASRWVNEQFFGPGTRLTVL.

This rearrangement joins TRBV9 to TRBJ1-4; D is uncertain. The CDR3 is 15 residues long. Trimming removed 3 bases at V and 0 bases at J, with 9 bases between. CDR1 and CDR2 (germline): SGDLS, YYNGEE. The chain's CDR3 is CASSAGIATNEKLFF. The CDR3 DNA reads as TGTGCCAGCAGCGCGGGCATTGCAACTAATGAAAAACTGTTTTTT.

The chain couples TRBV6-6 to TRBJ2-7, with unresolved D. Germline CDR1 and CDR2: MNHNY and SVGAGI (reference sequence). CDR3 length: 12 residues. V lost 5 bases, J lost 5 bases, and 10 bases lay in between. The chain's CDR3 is CASSMRLDEQYF. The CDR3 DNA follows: TGTGCCAGCAGTATGAGACTGGACGAGCAGTACTTC.

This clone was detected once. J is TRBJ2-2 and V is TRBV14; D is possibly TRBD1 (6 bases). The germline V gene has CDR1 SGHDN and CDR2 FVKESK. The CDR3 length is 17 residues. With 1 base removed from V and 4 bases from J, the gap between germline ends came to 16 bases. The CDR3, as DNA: TGTGCCAGCAGCCAAGGTTATACAGGGTTGGCCACCGGGGAGCTGTTTTTT. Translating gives CASSQGYTGLATGELFF. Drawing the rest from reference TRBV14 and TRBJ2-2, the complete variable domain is EAGVTQFPSHSVIEKGQTVTLRCDPISGHDNLYWYRRVMGKEIKFLLHFVKESKQDESGMPNNRFLAERTGGTYSTLKVQPAELEDSGVYFCASSQGYTGLATGELFFGEGSRLTVL.

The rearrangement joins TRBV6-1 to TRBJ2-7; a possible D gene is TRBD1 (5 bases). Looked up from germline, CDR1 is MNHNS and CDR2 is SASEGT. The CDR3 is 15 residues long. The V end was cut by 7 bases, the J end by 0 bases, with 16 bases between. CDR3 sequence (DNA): TGTGCCAGCACTACCATAGGACACCCCTCCTACGAGCAGTACTTC. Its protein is CASTTIGHPSYEQYF.

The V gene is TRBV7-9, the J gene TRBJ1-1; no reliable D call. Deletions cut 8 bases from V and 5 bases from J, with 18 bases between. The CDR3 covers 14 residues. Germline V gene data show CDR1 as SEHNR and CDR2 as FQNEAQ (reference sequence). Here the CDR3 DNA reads TGTGCCAGCCTTTCCCGAGCGGATGGGACTGAAGCTTTCTTT. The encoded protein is CASLSRADGTEAFF.

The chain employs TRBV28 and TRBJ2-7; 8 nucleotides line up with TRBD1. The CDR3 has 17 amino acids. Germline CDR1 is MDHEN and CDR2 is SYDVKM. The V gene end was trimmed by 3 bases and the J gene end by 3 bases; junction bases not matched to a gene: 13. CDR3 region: CASSLLPRTGGSYEQYF. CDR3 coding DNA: TGTGCCAGCAGTTTGCTACCACGAACAGGGGGAAGCTACGAGCAGTACTTC.

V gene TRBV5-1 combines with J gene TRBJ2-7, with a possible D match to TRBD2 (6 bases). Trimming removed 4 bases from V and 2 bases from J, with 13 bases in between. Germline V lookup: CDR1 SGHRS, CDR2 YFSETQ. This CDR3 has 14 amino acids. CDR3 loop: CASSAGTDTYEQYF. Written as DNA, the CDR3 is TGCGCCAGCAGCGCGGGGACGGATACCTACGAGCAGTACTTC.